These 29 T cell receptor beta chains were all obtained from the same sample, sequenced in a study of OX40 agonist ivuxolimab in advanced cancers. Sequencing was performed with immunoSEQ multiplex PCR; in TCRdb, only in-frame clones are kept and a portion is missing. The table lists more than 80,000 clones, 65% to 90% of them singletons. The specimen was CD4+ or CD8+ T cells sorted from blood, collected in a trial of the OX40 agonist ivuxolimab. These receptors were obtained from an adult with an advanced solid tumor such as melanoma, head and neck, liver or kidney cancer.

This clone was found once. The chain links TRBV4-1 to TRBJ2-3; D ambiguous. The V and J ends lost 0 bases and 6 bases respectively, with 13 bases between them. Germline-derived CDR1 and CDR2 are MGHRA and YSYEKL. The CDR3 runs 15 residues. The CDR3 loop reads CASSQDARSADTQYF. The CDR3 DNA sequence: TGCGCCAGCAGCCAAGACGCGAGGAGCGCGGATACGCAGTATTTT.

The chain uses TRBV5-8 and TRBJ2-5; 8 bases are shared with TRBD1. From germline, CDR1 is SGHTS and CDR2 YDEGEE. J was trimmed by 5 bases and V by 4 bases; bases with no gene match: 13. This CDR3 has 16 residues. CDR3 loop: CASSRGQAQVAETQYF. CDR3 sequence (DNA): TGTGCCAGCAGCAGGGGACAGGCGCAAGTGGCCGAGACCCAGTACTTC.

This chain joins TRBV25-1 and TRBJ1-2; the match to TRBD1 covers 10 bases. This CDR3 contains 14 residues. The V gene end was trimmed by 6 bases and the J gene end by 2 bases; junction bases not matched to a gene: 3. The V gene's germline CDR1 is MGHDK and CDR2 SYGVNS. The CDR3 reads CASRGQGKNYGYTF. Here the CDR3 DNA reads TGTGCCAGCAGGGGACAGGGGAAGAACTATGGCTACACCTTC.

The chain joins TRBV6-6 to TRBJ2-7; 8 nucleotides agree with TRBD1. The V segment lost 6 bases and the J segment 7 bases; nucleotides outside the gene matches: 8. Per germline, CDR1 MNHNY and CDR2 SVGAGI (reference sequence). The CDR3 runs to 13 residues. The CDR3 region has the DNA TGTGCCAGCAGCCGAGGACAGGGAAGGGAGCAGTACTTC. It yields the protein CASSRGQGREQYF.

This chain uses TRBV2 with TRBJ2-1, with 10 bases fitting TRBD2. The CDR3 sequence is 11 residues long. CDR1 and CDR2 from the germline V gene are SNHLY and FYNNEI. J gave up 14 bases and V 8 bases, and 6 bases lay outside the gene matches. In DNA, the CDR3 is TGTGCCAGCGGGTCCAGCGGGAGGGAGTTCTTC. Its translation is CASGSSGREFF.

In regard to this clone: In the same sample, other DNA sequences code for this CDR3. The chain links TRBV4-2 to TRBJ2-1; D gene ambiguous. Trimming took off 0 bases at V and 13 bases at J, with 10 bases between the two ends. Germline V lookup: CDR1 LGHNA, CDR2 YNFKEQ. This CDR3 is 12 amino acids long. CDR3 nucleotides: TGTGCCAGCAGCCAAGATACCGGTGAACAGTTCTTC. This codes for CASSQDTGEQFF.

CDR3 residues: CASNSLEWRDGGYTF. In nucleotides, the CDR3 is TGTGCCAGTAATTCCCTAGAGTGGAGGGATGGAGGCTACACCTTC. This sequence joins TRBV19 and TRBJ1-2; D is uncertain. The germline V gene has CDR1 LNHDA and CDR2 SQIVND (reference sequence). V lost 7 bases and J 8 bases, leaving 23 bases between the germline ends. The CDR3 consists of 15 residues.

V gene TRBV7-9 combines with J gene TRBJ2-5; D perhaps matches TRBD1 (6 bases). Deletions cut 5 bases from V and 10 bases from J, with 14 bases between. Germline values: CDR1 SEHNR, CDR2 FQNEAQ (reference sequence). The CDR3 has 12 residues. In DNA form, the CDR3 reads TGTGCCAGCAGCCCGAGTTCAGGGGACCAGTACTTC. Protein sequence: CASSPSSGDQYF. The full variable domain, completed using reference TRBV7-9 and TRBJ2-5, is DTGVSQNPRHKITKRGQNVTFRCDPISEHNRLYWYRQTLGQGPEFLTYFQNEAQLEKSRLLSDRFSAERPKGSFSTLEIQRTEQGDSAMYLCASSPSSGDQYFGPGTRLLVL.

The chain employs TRBV28 and TRBJ1-2; 9 bases align to TRBD1. The CDR3 runs 15 residues. Germline V gene data show CDR1 as MDHEN and CDR2 as SYDVKM. J gave up 6 bases and V 2 bases, and 7 bases lay outside the gene matches. The CDR3 protein is CASSLPPGQGHGYTF. The CDR3 region has the DNA TGTGCCAGCAGTTTACCCCCGGGACAGGGACATGGCTACACCTTC.

V is TRBV2 and J is TRBJ1-2; unclear D gene. Germline V lookup: CDR1 SNHLY, CDR2 FYNNEI. V lost 4 bases, J lost 11 bases, and 11 bases lay in between. There are 11 residues in the CDR3. CDR3 nucleotide sequence: TGTGCCAGCAGTGGCCCCGATCCTTACACCTTC. It specifies CASSGPDPYTF.

As concerns this clone: Other DNA sequences in this specimen translate into the identical CDR3. The chain uses TRBV11-3 and TRBJ2-3; D is unresolved. Trimming cost V 1 base and J 2 bases, with 4 bases left between them. The CDR3 spans 13 residues. Germline lookup yields CDR1 SGHNT and CDR2 YENEEA. The CDR3, as DNA: TGTGCCAGCAGCTTAGGGTCCACAGATACGCAGTATTTT. Its translation: CASSLGSTDTQYF.

This clone turned up a few times. The chain joins TRBV27 to TRBJ2-3, with D tentatively TRBD1 (6 bases). V lost 5 bases to trimming and J lost 6 bases, with 12 bases between them. This CDR3 spans 13 amino acids. Per the germline V gene, CDR1 is MNHEY and CDR2 is SMNVEV (reference sequence). The CDR3 spells CASSRDIRDTQYF. CDR3 sequence (DNA): TGTGCCAGCAGTAGGGACATCAGGGATACGCAGTATTTT.

The V and J genes are TRBV11-2 and TRBJ2-7, with unresolved D. The CDR3 runs 15 residues. Trimming left V 1 base short and J 1 base short, with 11 bases between. From germline, CDR1 is SGHAT and CDR2 FQNNGV. The CDR3 region has the DNA TGTGCCAGCAGCTTAGTCCTTTTGGCGTCCTACGAGCAGTACTTC. Amino acids: CASSLVLLASYEQYF.

The rearrangement uses TRBV29-1 and TRBJ2-7; D not certain. The V gene's germline CDR1 is SQVTM and CDR2 ANQGSEA. V was cut by 4 bases and J by 2 bases, with 18 bases left in between. This CDR3 has 15 residues. The DNA of the CDR3 is TGCAGCGTTGGTTTGGCAGACACACCGACCTACGAGCAGTACTTC. This gives the protein CSVGLADTPTYEQYF.

CDR3 nucleotides: TGTGCATCAAGAGAGACAGGGACTCCCAATGAGCAGTTCTTC. This encodes CASRETGTPNEQFF. The chain carries TRBV11-3 and TRBJ2-1; perhaps TRBD1 as D (7 bases). Germline-derived CDR1 and CDR2 are SGHNT and YENEEA. CDR3 size: 14 residues.

The chain joins TRBV5-4 to TRBJ2-7, with 9 bases aligning to TRBD2. CDR1 and CDR2 from the germline V gene are SGHNT and YYREEE (reference sequence). V was pared by 4 bases and J by 3 bases, with 8 bases of the junction left unmatched. The CDR3 consists of 15 residues. In DNA, the CDR3 is TGTGCCAGCAGCAGTAGCGGGAGTACTTACTACGAGCAGTACTTC. Protein product: CASSSSGSTYYEQYF.

The genes are TRBV5-6 and TRBJ2-1; D is unresolved. The CDR3 is 15 amino acids. V was shortened by 2 bases and J by 2 bases, with 11 bases between the two germline ends. Per germline, CDR1 SGHDT and CDR2 YYEEEE. CDR3: CASSFSPHPYNEQFF. The DNA for the CDR3 is TGTGCCAGCAGCTTTTCCCCCCATCCCTACAATGAGCAGTTCTTC.

This sequence joins TRBV5-1 and TRBJ2-3, with 7 bases that match TRBD1. Germline V lookup: CDR1 SGHRS, CDR2 YFSETQ. The CDR3 has 16 amino acids. J was trimmed by 0 bases and V by 4 bases; bases with no gene match: 8. The CDR3, as DNA: TGCGCCAGCAGCATACAGGGGACAACTAGCACAGATACGCAGTATTTT. This codes for CASSIQGTTSTDTQYF.

The rearrangement uses TRBV19 and TRBJ2-4; 16 bases are shared with TRBD2. The V gene end was trimmed by 6 bases and the J gene end by 2 bases; junction bases not matched to a gene: 10. Germline V gene data show CDR1 as LNHDA and CDR2 as SQIVND (reference sequence). This CDR3 has 19 residues. The CDR3 sequence is CASRGTSGRAGLSKNIQYF. DNA of the CDR3: TGTGCCAGTAGGGGGACTAGCGGGAGGGCCGGATTGTCCAAAAACATTCAGTACTTC.

The chain employs TRBV2 and TRBJ2-7; TRBD2 is a possible D gene (6 bases). The V gene lost 0 bases and the J gene lost 1 base, with 19 bases spanning the gap. CDR3 size: 18 residues. Germline V gene sequence: CDR1 SNHLY, CDR2 FYNNEI. CDR3 coding DNA: TGTGCCAGCAGTGAAGCGGGAAGAGCGGGCAGGTCTTCCTACGAGCAGTACTTC. It codes for CASSEAGRAGRSSYEQYF. Complete variable domain (other parts from reference TRBV2 and TRBJ2-7): EPEVTQTPSHQVTQMGQEVILRCVPISNHLYFYWYRQILGQKVEFLVSFYNNEISEKSEIFDDQFSVERPDGSNFTLKIRSTKLEDSAMYFCASSEAGRAGRSSYEQYFGPGTRLTVT.

The V call is TRBV2, the J call TRBJ1-2; D remains unclear. The CDR3 sequence is 15 residues long. The V gene lost 2 bases and the J gene lost 0 bases, with 10 bases spanning the gap. CDR1 is SNHLY, CDR2 FYNNEI, per germline. In DNA form, the CDR3 reads TGTGCCAGCAGTGAATATAGTGGGGCTAACTATGGCTACACCTTC. Protein: CASSEYSGANYGYTF.

The V and J genes are TRBV19 and TRBJ2-1; a possible D gene is TRBD2 (6 bases). Trimming removed 9 bases from V and 0 bases from J, with 15 bases in between. The CDR3 consists of 15 residues. Per the germline V gene, CDR1 is LNHDA and CDR2 is SQIVND (reference sequence). For the CDR3, the DNA is TGTGCCAGCCGCGATAGCGGAAGCTCCTACAATGAGCAGTTCTTC. Its protein is CASRDSGSSYNEQFF.

The chain recombines TRBV5-6 with TRBJ2-7, with D hard to call. Germline CDR1 is SGHDT and CDR2 is YYEEEE. The CDR3 loop spans 14 amino acids. V lost 0 bases and J lost 3, with 10 bases in between. The CDR3 reads CASSLGARSYEQYF. The CDR3 coding sequence is TGTGCCAGCAGCTTGGGTGCCAGGAGCTACGAGCAGTACTTC.

The chain couples TRBV10-3 to TRBJ2-3; TRBD1 agrees at 11 bases. Germline CDR1 is ENHRY and CDR2 is SYGVKD. CDR3 length equals 14 residues. V lost 6 bases and J lost 5; bases outside the gene matches: 4. The DNA for the CDR3 is TGTGCCATCAGCGGACAGGGGGCGGGAGATACGCAGTATTTT. Its translation: CAISGQGAGDTQYF.

The chain has TRBV18 and TRBJ2-7, with D unclear. The germline V gene has CDR1 KGHSH and CDR2 LQKENI. V lost 6 bases, J lost 0 bases, and 9 bases lay in between. CDR3 length: 13 amino acids. The CDR3 loop reads CASSKPGSYEQYF. DNA for the CDR3: TGTGCCAGCTCCAAACCCGGCTCCTACGAGCAGTACTTC.

This rearrangement joins TRBV18 to TRBJ2-5; perhaps D is TRBD1 or TRBD2 (5 bases each). Germline lookup yields CDR1 KGHSH and CDR2 LQKENI. V was cut by 0 bases and J by 6 bases, with 17 bases left in between. The CDR3 totals 16 residues. This chain's CDR3 is CASSPPRGEGLQTQYF. The DNA for the CDR3 is TGTGCCAGCTCACCACCTAGGGGAGAAGGGTTGCAGACCCAGTACTTC.

The chain combines TRBV9 with TRBJ1-4, with a weak D call TRBD1 (6 bases). Trimming took 2 bases from V and 8 from J, leaving 19 bases between them. The CDR3 length is 16 residues. Germline V gene lookup returns CDR1 SGDLS and CDR2 YYNGEE. CDR3 nucleotides: TGTGCCAGCAGCGTTCGTAGCGGCAGGGGTGGAGAAAAACTGTTTTTT. Its protein is CASSVRSGRGGEKLFF. The full variable domain, in which reference TRBV9 and TRBJ1-4 provide the parts outside the CDR3, is DSGVTQTPKHLITATGQRVTLRCSPRSGDLSVYWYQQSLDQGLQFLIQYYNGEERAKGNILERFSAQQFPDLHSELNLSSLELGDSALYFCASSVRSGRGGEKLFFGSGTQLSVL.

This clone was detected only once. The CDR3 reads CASSLFRGPNTEAFF. The DNA for the CDR3 is TGTGCCAGCAGCTTATTCCGGGGGCCGAACACTGAAGCTTTCTTT. V and J are TRBV7-8 and TRBJ1-1, with D possibly TRBD1 on 6 matching bases. The CDR3 contains 15 residues. CDR1 and CDR2 from the germline V gene are SGHVS and FQNEAQ. V was pared by 2 bases and J by 1 base, with 11 bases between.

This chain joins TRBV6-5 and TRBJ1-1; 7 positions agree with TRBD1. The CDR3 sequence is 13 residues long. Germline-derived CDR1 and CDR2 are MNHEY and SVGAGI. Trimming at V came to 4 bases and at J to 1 base, leaving 0 bases not matched to a gene. The chain's CDR3 is CASSWDRNTEAFF. Here the CDR3 DNA reads TGTGCCAGCAGTTGGGACAGGAACACTGAAGCTTTCTTT.